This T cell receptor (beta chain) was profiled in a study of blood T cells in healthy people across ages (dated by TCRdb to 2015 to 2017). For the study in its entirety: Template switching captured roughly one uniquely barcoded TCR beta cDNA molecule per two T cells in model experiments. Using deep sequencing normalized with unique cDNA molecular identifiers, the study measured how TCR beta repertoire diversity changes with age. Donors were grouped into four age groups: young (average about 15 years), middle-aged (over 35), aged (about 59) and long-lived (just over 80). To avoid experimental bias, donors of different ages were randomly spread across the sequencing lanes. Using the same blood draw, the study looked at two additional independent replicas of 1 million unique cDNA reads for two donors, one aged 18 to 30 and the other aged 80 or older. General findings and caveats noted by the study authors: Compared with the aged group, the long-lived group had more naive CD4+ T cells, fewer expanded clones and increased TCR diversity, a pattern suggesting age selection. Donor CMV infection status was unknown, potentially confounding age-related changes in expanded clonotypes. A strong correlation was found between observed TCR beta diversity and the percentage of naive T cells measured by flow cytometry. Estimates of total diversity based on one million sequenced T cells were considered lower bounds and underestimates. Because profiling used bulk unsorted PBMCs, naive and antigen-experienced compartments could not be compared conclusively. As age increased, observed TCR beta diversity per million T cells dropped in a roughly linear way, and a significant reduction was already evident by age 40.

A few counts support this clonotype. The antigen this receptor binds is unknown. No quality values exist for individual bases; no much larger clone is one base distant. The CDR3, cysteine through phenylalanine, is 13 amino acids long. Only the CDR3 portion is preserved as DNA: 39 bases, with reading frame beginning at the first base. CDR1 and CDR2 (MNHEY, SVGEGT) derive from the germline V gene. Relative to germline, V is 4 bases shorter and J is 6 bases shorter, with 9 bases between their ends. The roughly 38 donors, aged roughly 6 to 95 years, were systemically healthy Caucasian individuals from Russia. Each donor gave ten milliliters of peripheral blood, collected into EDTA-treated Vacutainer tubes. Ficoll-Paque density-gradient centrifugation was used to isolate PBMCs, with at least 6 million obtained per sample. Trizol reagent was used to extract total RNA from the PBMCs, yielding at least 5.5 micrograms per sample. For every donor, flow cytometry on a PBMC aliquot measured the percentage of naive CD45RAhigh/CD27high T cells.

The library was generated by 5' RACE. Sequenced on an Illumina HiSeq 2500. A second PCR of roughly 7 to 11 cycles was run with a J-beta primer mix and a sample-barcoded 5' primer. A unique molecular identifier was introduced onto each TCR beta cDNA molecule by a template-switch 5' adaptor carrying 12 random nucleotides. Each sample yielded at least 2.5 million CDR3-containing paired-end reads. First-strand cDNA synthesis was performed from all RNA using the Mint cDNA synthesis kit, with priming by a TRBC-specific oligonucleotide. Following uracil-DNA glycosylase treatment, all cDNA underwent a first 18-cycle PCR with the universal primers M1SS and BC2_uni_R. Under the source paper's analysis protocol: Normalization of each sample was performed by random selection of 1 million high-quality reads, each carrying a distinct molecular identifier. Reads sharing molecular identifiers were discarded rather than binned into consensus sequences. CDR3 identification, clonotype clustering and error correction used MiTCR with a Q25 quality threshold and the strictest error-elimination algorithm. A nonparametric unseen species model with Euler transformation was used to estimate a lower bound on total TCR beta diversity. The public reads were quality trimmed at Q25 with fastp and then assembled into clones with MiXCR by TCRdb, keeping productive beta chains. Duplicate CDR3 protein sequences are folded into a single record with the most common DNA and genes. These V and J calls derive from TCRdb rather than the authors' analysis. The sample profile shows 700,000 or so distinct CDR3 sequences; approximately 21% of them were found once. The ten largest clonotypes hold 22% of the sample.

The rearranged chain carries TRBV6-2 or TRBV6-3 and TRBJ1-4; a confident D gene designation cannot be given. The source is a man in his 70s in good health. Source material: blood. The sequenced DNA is TGTGCCAGCAGTTCATCCGACGATGAAAAACTGTTTTTT. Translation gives CASSSSDDEKLFF.